This T cell receptor beta chain was sequenced in a study of blood T cells in healthy people across ages. The sample holds a few counts of this clonotype. The use of a sample-barcoded 5' primer and a J-beta primer mix characterized a second PCR of 7 to 11 cycles. One entry per CDR3 protein results from TCRdb running MiXCR on the 5' RACE reads. The sample records some 690,000 distinct CDR3 sequences, 20% to 25% being singletons. The sequencing sample was made of blood. This TCR was sampled from a man aged 70 or older in good health.

DNA for the CDR3: TGTGCCAGCAGCGTAGCTACAGGGTCAGCTAACTATGGCTACACCTTC. Protein product: CASSVATGSANYGYTF. V usage is TRBV9 and J usage is TRBJ1-2; D is perhaps TRBD1 (6 bases). The germline CDR1 and CDR2 sequences are SGDLS and YYNGEE. The V and J ends lost 0 bases and 0 bases respectively, with 12 bases between them. This CDR3 is built from 16 residues. Supplemented by reference TRBV9 and TRBJ1-2, the full variable domain reads DSGVTQTPKHLITATGQRVTLRCSPRSGDLSVYWYQQSLDQGLQFLIQYYNGEERAKGNILERFSAQQFPDLHSELNLSSLELGDSALYFCASSVATGSANYGYTFGSGTRLTVV.